Below, 6 T cell receptor beta chains from the same sample are listed, as sequenced in a study of graft-versus-host responses after intestinal transplantation. Assay: immunoSEQ multiplex PCR; the TCRdb copy retains only in-frame clones and omits some. The sample lists some 40,000 clones, roughly nine tenths occurring once. The starting material was PBMCs, obtained 267 days after transplant. The receptors come from a human patient who received an intestinal transplant, so some T cells may come from the graft donor.

The chain joins TRBV18 to TRBJ1-1, with TRBD1 as a possible D gene (5 bases). Germline V gene lookup returns CDR1 KGHSH and CDR2 LQKENI. This CDR3 comprises 14 residues. V was pared by 3 bases and J by 1 base, with 9 bases between. DNA for the CDR3: TGTGCCAGCTCACCGGGACCTGGGAACACTGAAGCTTTCTTT. Translated: CASSPGPGNTEAFF.

The chain is built from TRBV9 and TRBJ2-7, with unresolved D. V was cut by 0 bases and J by 3 bases, with 13 bases left in between. The CDR3 extends over 15 amino acids. Germline lookup yields CDR1 SGDLS and CDR2 YYNGEE. CDR3: CASSVEGRVGYEQYF. The DNA for the CDR3 is TGTGCCAGCAGCGTAGAGGGTAGGGTCGGCTACGAGCAGTACTTC. Full variable domain (missing parts from reference TRBV9 and TRBJ2-7): DSGVTQTPKHLITATGQRVTLRCSPRSGDLSVYWYQQSLDQGLQFLIQYYNGEERAKGNILERFSAQQFPDLHSELNLSSLELGDSALYFCASSVEGRVGYEQYFGPGTRLTVT.

V usage is TRBV18 and J usage is TRBJ2-5; TRBD1 matches at 7 bases. The germline gives CDR1 KGHSH, CDR2 LQKENI. The CDR3 consists of 16 residues. The ends lost 5 bases at V and 3 bases at J; junction bases unmatched: 12. For the CDR3, the DNA is TGTGCCAGCTCAGGGGTACAGGGGTCTTCAAAAGAGACCCAGTACTTC. This translates into CASSGVQGSSKETQYF.

The chain combines TRBV5-6 with TRBJ2-7; D remains ambiguous. Germline CDR1 is SGHDT and CDR2 is YYEEEE. V lost 0 bases to trimming and J lost 2 bases, with 6 bases between them. The CDR3 is made up of 13 amino acids. In DNA, the CDR3 is TGTGCCAGCAGCTTGGCACTGCCCTACGAGCAGTACTTC. Translation gives CASSLALPYEQYF.

The genes are TRBV7-8 and TRBJ1-2, with a weak D call TRBD1 (5 bases). This CDR3 contains 15 residues. CDR1 and CDR2 (germline): SGHVS, FQNEAQ. V was shortened by 5 bases and J by 4 bases, with 17 bases between the two germline ends. The CDR3 loop reads CASSPGEGLVYGYTF. Here the CDR3 DNA reads TGTGCCAGCAGCCCGGGAGAGGGGTTAGTCTATGGCTACACCTTC.

The V and J genes are TRBV5-1 and TRBJ2-1; 7 nucleotides align to TRBD1. The junction had 6 bases not matched to a gene; V was cut back by 3 bases and J by 0 bases. The CDR3 contains 16 residues. Germline CDR1 reads SGHRS; CDR2 reads YFSETQ. The CDR3 bases are TGCGCCAGCAGCTCAAGGACAGGCAGCTCCTACAATGAGCAGTTCTTC. Translated: CASSSRTGSSYNEQFF. Drawing the rest from reference TRBV5-1 and TRBJ2-1, the complete variable domain is KAGVTQTPRYLIKTRGQQVTLSCSPISGHRSVSWYQQTPGQGLQFLFEYFSETQRNKGNFPGRFSGRQFSNSRSEMNVSTLELGDSALYLCASSSRTGSSYNEQFFGPGTRLTVL.